A selection of T cell receptor beta chains follows, all from one sample in a study of T cell clones after liver transplantation. Profiling relied on immunoSEQ multiplex PCR, and the TCRdb table lists in-frame clones only, not all of them. The repertoire has roughly 53,000 clones, 60% to 80% of them found once; the top ten carry more than 7.5%. Sequenced material: CD4+ T cells from blood, taken at the 22-month timepoint. These receptors originate from a human patient who received a liver transplant. Some of the T cells might come from the graft donor. Each CDR3 is given with its conserved first and last residue. Each record gives: V gene, D gene, clone size, J gene, CDR3 DNA, CDR3 protein. The D gene is left open where the match is weak. Some rows mark clone size as missing; the rest say once, few, many or name a class of expanded clone.

TRBV11-2	.	.	TRBJ2-3	TGTGCCAGCAGCTTAAATTTGGGGGGCCTATCAGATACGCAGTATTTT	CASSLNLGGLSDTQYF
TRBV19	TRBD1	few	TRBJ2-3	TGTGCCAGTAGTGTGGGACAGGGATCCGATACGCAGTATTTT	CASSVGQGSDTQYF
TRBV2	.	.	TRBJ2-3	TGTGCCAGCAGTCGGGATTCGGGGGGCACAGATACGCAGTATTTT	CASSRDSGGTDTQYF
TRBV7-2	.	.	TRBJ2-3	TGTGCCAGCAGCCGTCGGATTACCCTCACAGATACGCAGTATTTT	CASSRRITLTDTQYF
TRBV5-1	.	few	TRBJ1-2	TGCGCCAGCAGCGATGTAGGCGGCTACACCTTC	CASSDVGGYTF
TRBV25-1	TRBD1	few	TRBJ1-5	TGTGCCAGCAGCACCGGGACAGCTTTTCAGCCCCAGCATTTT	CASSTGTAFQPQHF
TRBV27	.	.	TRBJ1-3	TGTGCCAGCAGTTTAGCGGGCGTCGGTGGAAACACCATATATTTT	CASSLAGVGGNTIYF
TRBV2	.	.	TRBJ1-6	TGTGCCAGTATGACAGACAGCTCCTATAATTCACCCCTCCACTTT	CASMTDSSYNSPLHF
TRBV30	.	.	TRBJ2-3	TGTGCCTGGACCCTCAGGGCCACAGATACGCAGTATTTT	CAWTLRATDTQYF
TRBV19	TRBD1	medium-sized	TRBJ1-2	TGTGCCAGTAGTATAGATTCCCGCTTCGGTGGGACAGGGAACTATGGCTACACCTTC	CASSIDSRFGGTGNYGYTF
TRBV6-5	TRBD1	.	TRBJ1-4	TGTGCCAGCAGACGACAGGGTCGAAAACTGTTTTTT	CASRRQGRKLFF
TRBV29-1	.	.	TRBJ1-2	TGCAGCGTGGTAATAGGGCTTAATGGCTACACCTTC	CSVVIGLNGYTF
TRBV5-6	.	.	TRBJ2-1	TGTGCCAGCAGCTGGGGGCTCCGACCGTACAATGAGCAGTTCTTC	CASSWGLRPYNEQFF
TRBV19	.	.	TRBJ2-7	TGTGCCAGTAGTGCCCAAGCGCAATTCCAGGGGCGAAACTCCTACGAGCAGTACTTC	CASSAQAQFQGRNSYEQYF
TRBV7-2	.	.	TRBJ2-1	TGTGCCAGCAGCTTAGAAAATGAGCAGTTCTTC	CASSLENEQFF
TRBV5-4	TRBD1	.	TRBJ1-2	TGTGCCAGCAGCCCCGCGGGACAGGGGGCGTTGGATGGCTACACCTTC	CASSPAGQGALDGYTF
TRBV5-4	TRBD2	.	TRBJ2-3	TGTGCCAGTAACCATGACGGTAGCGGGGGCTACATGGATACGCAGTATTTT	CASNHDGSGGYMDTQYF